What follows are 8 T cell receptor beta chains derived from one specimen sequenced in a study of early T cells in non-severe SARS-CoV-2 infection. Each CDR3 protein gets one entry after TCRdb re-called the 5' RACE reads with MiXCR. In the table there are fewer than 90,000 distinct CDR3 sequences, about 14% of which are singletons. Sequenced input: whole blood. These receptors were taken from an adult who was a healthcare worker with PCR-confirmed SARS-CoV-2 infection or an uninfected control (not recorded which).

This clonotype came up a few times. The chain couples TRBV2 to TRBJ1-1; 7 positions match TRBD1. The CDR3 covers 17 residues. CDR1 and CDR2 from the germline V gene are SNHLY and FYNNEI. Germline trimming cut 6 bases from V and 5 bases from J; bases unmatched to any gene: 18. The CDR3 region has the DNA TGTGCCAGCAGCGATTATGATAGGACAGGTCGTAGGACTGAAGCTTTCTTT. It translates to CASSDYDRTGRRTEAFF.

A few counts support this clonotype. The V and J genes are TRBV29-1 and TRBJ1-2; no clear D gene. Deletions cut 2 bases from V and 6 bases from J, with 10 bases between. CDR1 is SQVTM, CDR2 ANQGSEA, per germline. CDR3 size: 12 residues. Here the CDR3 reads CSVELGTNGYTF. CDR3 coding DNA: TGCAGCGTTGAACTGGGTACGAATGGCTACACCTTC.

The CDR3 region is CASSLLRGSYNEQFF. The CDR3 nucleotides are TGTGCCAGCAGCTTGCTGCGGGGGTCCTACAATGAGCAGTTCTTC. The chain uses TRBV2 and TRBJ2-1, with 7 bases that match TRBD2. CDR1 and CDR2 from the germline V gene are SNHLY and FYNNEI. V shed 6 bases, J shed 1 base, and the junction held 6 bases outside the gene matches. This CDR3 is built from 15 residues.

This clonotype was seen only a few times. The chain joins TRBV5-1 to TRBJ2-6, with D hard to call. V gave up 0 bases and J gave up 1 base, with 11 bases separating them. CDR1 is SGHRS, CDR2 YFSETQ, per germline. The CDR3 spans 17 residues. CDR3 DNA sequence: TGCGCCAGCAGCTTGGTCGGGCTCCAGTCTGGGGCCAACGTCCTGACTTTC. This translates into CASSLVGLQSGANVLTF.

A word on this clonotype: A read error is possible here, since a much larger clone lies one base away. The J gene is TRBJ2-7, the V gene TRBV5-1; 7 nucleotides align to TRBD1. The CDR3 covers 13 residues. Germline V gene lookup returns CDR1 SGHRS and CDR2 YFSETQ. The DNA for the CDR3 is TGCGCCAGCAGCTTGAGGGGGCAAAACGAGAAGTACTTC. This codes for CASSLRGQNEKYF. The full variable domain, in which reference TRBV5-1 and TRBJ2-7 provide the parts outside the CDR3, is KAGVTQTPRYLIKTRGQQVTLSCSPISGHRSVSWYQQTPGQGLQFLFEYFSETQRNKGNFPGRFSGRQFSNSRSEMNVSTLELGDSALYLCASSLRGQNEKYFGPGTRLTVT.

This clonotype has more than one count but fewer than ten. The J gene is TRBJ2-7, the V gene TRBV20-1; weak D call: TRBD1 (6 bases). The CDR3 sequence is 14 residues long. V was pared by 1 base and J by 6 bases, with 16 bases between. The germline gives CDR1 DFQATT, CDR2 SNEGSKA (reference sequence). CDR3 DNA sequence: TGCAGTGCTAGAGTTCAGTCAGGGGTAGGCGAGCAGTACTTC. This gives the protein CSARVQSGVGEQYF.

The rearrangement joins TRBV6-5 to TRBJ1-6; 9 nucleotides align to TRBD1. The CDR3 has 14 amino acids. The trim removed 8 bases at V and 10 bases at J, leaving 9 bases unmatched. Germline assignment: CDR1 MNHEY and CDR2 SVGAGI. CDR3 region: CASGNRGQISPLHF. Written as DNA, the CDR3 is TGTGCCAGCGGTAACAGGGGGCAGATATCACCCCTCCACTTT.

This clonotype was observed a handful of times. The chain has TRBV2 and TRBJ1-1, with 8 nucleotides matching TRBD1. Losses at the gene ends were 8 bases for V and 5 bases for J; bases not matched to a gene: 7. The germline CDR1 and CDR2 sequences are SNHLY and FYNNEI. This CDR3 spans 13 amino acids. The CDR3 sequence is CASSRDRTTEAFF. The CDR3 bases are TGTGCCAGCTCTCGGGACAGGACAACTGAAGCTTTCTTT. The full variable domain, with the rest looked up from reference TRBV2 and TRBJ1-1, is EPEVTQTPSHQVTQMGQEVILRCVPISNHLYFYWYRQILGQKVEFLVSFYNNEISEKSEIFDDQFSVERPDGSNFTLKIRSTKLEDSAMYFCASSRDRTTEAFFGQGTRLTVV.